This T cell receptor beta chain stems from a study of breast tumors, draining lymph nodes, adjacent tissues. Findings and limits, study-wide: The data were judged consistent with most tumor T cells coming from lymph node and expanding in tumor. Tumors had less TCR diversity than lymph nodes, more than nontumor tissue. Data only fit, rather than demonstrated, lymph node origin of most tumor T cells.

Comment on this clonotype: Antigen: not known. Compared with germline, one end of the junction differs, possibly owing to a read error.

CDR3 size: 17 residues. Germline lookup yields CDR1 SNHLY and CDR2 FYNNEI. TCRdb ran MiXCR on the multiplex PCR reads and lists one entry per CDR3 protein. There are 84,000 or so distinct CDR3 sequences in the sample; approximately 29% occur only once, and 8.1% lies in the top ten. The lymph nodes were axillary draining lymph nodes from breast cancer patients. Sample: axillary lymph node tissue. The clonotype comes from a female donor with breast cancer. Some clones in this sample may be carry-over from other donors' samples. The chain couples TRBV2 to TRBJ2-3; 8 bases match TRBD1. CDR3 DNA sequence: TGTGCCAGCAGTGAAGAAACGGGGACAGGTGGCACACATACGCAGTATTTC. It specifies CASSEETGTGGTHTQYF.